This T cell receptor beta chain came from a study of T cells in localized non-small cell lung cancer. Findings and limits, study-wide: Greater blood T cell density accompanied longer overall survival. A median of around 60 of the top 100 tumor clones appeared in adjacent lung, which was paired and uninvolved.

A word on this clone: No antigen is known for it.

V shed 6 bases and J shed 7 bases, with 22 bases lying between them. This CDR3 spans 16 amino acids. Germline V gene lookup returns CDR1 SGHVS and CDR2 FQNEAQ. Profiled with immunoSEQ multiplex PCR; TCRdb holds only in-frame clones, not every one. The sample includes 30,000 to 40,000 clones, roughly 90% of them seen just once. The rearrangement joins TRBV7-8 to TRBJ2-1; possibly TRBD2 for D (6 bases). The sequence was obtained from an older male donor with stage II lung adenocarcinoma. The sample in question was peripheral blood mononuclear cells, obtained before any cancer treatment. The CDR3 DNA reads TGTGCCAGCAGTCCAATGGGGGACTGGGGTGGAAATGAGCAGTTCTTC. Its protein product is CASSPMGDWGGNEQFF.